The 32 T cell receptor beta chains given below trace back to one sample, sequenced in a study of vaccination and CD4 T cells after COVID-19. No antigen has been assigned to these receptors. The study sequenced cultured CD4+ T cell DNA using the Oncomine TCR Beta short-read assay. TCRdb reprocessed the PCR reads via MiXCR and lists one record per CDR3 protein. Seen here are 20,000 to 25,000 distinct CDR3 sequences, roughly 71% observed once, and the top ten hold 15% to 20%. Indicated treatment: roughly 10-day PBMC culture with coronavirus spike peptide pools or control peptides (ViraFEST assay). The sample was CD4+ T cells from blood, cultured in vitro, taken after SARS-CoV-2 vaccination. These receptors all come from a human donor who received a COVID-19 vaccine.

In this sample, this clonotype turned up a few times. This chain connects TRBV6-5 to TRBJ1-6; D not resolved. V gave up 0 bases and J gave up 0 bases, with 6 bases separating them. The germline V gene has CDR1 MNHEY and CDR2 SVGAGI. CDR3 length: 16 residues. CDR3 coding DNA: TGTGCCAGCAGTTACTCGACGGGCTCCTATAATTCACCCCTCCACTTT. This encodes CASSYSTGSYNSPLHF.

This chain connects TRBV11-2 to TRBJ2-7; 9 bases fit TRBD2. The germline gives CDR1 SGHAT, CDR2 FQNNGV. This CDR3 spans 16 amino acids. V lost 3 bases, J lost 2 bases, and 8 bases stayed unmatched. Here the CDR3 reads CASSFPPAGGTYEQYF. The DNA for the CDR3 is TGTGCCAGCAGCTTCCCCCCCGCGGGGGGGACCTACGAGCAGTACTTC.

The chain carries TRBV7-2 and TRBJ2-3, with 11 positions matching TRBD2. The CDR3 is 15 residues long. Trimming removed 5 bases from V and 6 bases from J; junction bases left unmatched: 7. Germline values: CDR1 SGHTA, CDR2 FQGNSA. CDR3 region: CASSKTSGAGDTQYF. CDR3 DNA sequence: TGTGCCAGCAGCAAGACTAGCGGGGCGGGGGATACGCAGTATTTT.

This rearrangement joins TRBV10-3 to TRBJ1-1; no clear D gene. This CDR3 spans 13 amino acids. Germline V gene data show CDR1 as ENHRY and CDR2 as SYGVKD. V was pared by 7 bases and J by 0 bases, with 9 bases between. The CDR3 region is CAIMGSMNTEAFF. CDR3 nucleotides: TGTGCCATCATGGGCAGCATGAACACTGAAGCTTTCTTT.

The V and J genes are TRBV6-1 and TRBJ1-3, with D unresolved. Trimming pared 5 bases from V and 0 bases from J, leaving 8 bases between. CDR1 is MNHNS, CDR2 SASEGT, per germline. The CDR3 is 14 residues long. The CDR3 sequence is CASSSGSSGNTIYF. DNA of the CDR3: TGTGCCAGCAGTAGCGGGAGCTCTGGAAACACCATATATTTT.

This rearrangement joins TRBV28 to TRBJ1-3; a weak D match, TRBD1 (6 bases). CDR1 MDHEN and CDR2 SYDVKM come from the germline V gene. The V and J ends lost 6 bases and 6 bases respectively, with 15 bases between them. The CDR3 is 14 amino acids. The CDR3, as DNA: TGTGCCAGCAGGAAAACAGGGAGGGAAAACACCATATATTTT. It yields the protein CASRKTGRENTIYF.

The chain recombines TRBV12-3 or TRBV12-4 with TRBJ2-7; unclear D gene. The ends were cut back, 6 bases at V and 0 bases at J, with 12 bases in the middle. The CDR3 spans 14 residues. DNA of the CDR3: TGTGCCAGCAGCTTGCTTTCACACTCCTACGAGCAGTACTTC. The encoded protein is CASSLLSHSYEQYF.

A remark on this clonotype: A junction end diverges from the germline sequence, so it may reflect a read error. The V gene is TRBV20-1, the J gene TRBJ2-5; unclear D gene. CDR1 is DFQATT, CDR2 SNEGSKA, per germline (reference sequence). This CDR3 region has 13 residues. Written as DNA, the CDR3 is TGCGGTGCTAGAGATTGGAGAGGAGAGACCCAGTACTTC. This gives the protein CGARDWRGETQYF.

The V call is TRBV2, the J call TRBJ2-5; D is perhaps TRBD1 or TRBD2 (5 bases each). Trimming took off 6 bases at V and 3 bases at J, with 8 bases between the two ends. The CDR3 sequence is 12 residues long. Germline-derived CDR1 and CDR2 are SNHLY and FYNNEI. The CDR3 nucleotides read TGTGCCAGCAGCGGGACCAAAGAGACCCAGTACTTC. This sequence encodes CASSGTKETQYF.

V gene TRBV7-9 combines with J gene TRBJ1-1; possible D gene TRBD1, 5 bases. Trimming removed 1 base from V and 8 bases from J, with 11 bases in between. Germline CDR1 reads SEHNR; CDR2 reads FQNEAQ (reference sequence). CDR3 length: 13 residues. The CDR3 reads CASSLDQGAEAFF. The CDR3 DNA reads TGTGCCAGCAGCTTAGACCAGGGAGCCGAAGCTTTCTTT.

This clonotype was counted only a few times. The V and J genes are TRBV30 and TRBJ2-3; D remains ambiguous. Germline CDR1 and CDR2: GTSNPN and SVGIG (reference sequence). Trimming removed 0 bases at V and 6 bases at J, with 4 bases between. This CDR3 is 11 amino acids long. This CDR3 is CAWSVGDTQYF. The CDR3 DNA is TGTGCCTGGAGTGTTGGGGATACGCAGTATTTT. Full variable domain (remainder filled in from reference TRBV30 and TRBJ2-3): SQTIHQWPATLVQPVGSPLSLECTVEGTSNPNLYWYRQAAGRGLQLLFYSVGIGQISSEVPQNLSASRPQDRQFILSSKKLLLSDSGFYLCAWSVGDTQYFGPGTRLTVL.

The V call is TRBV20-1, the J call TRBJ2-1, with D possibly matching TRBD1 (6 bases). The CDR3 is 11 amino acids. Looked up from germline, CDR1 is DFQATT and CDR2 is SNEGSKA (reference sequence). V was pared by 5 bases and J by 7 bases, with 9 bases between. The DNA of the CDR3 is TGCAGTGCTCCCAGGGGTAATGAGCAGTTCTTC. As protein: CSAPRGNEQFF.

The J gene is TRBJ2-2, the V gene TRBV5-1; no reliable D call. CDR1 is SGHRS, CDR2 YFSETQ, per germline. Deletions cut 4 bases from V and 3 bases from J, with 4 bases between. This CDR3 contains 12 residues. CDR3 DNA: TGCGCCAGCAGCAGAGACACCGGGGAGCTGTTTTTT. Translated: CASSRDTGELFF.

This chain connects TRBV24-1 to TRBJ1-5, with TRBD1 identical over 8 bases. With 8 bases clipped from V and 5 bases from J, the junction kept 10 bases outside the gene matches. The CDR3 has 15 residues. CDR1 is KGHDR, CDR2 SFDVKD, per germline. The CDR3, as DNA: TGTGCCACCATTTATTCCGGGACAGGTTATCAGCCCCAGCATTTT. Residues: CATIYSGTGYQPQHF.

This CDR3 reads CASSQDRAQGPDTQYF. CDR3 bases: TGCGCCAGCAGCCAAGATCGGGCCCAGGGTCCAGATACGCAGTATTTT. The chain employs TRBV4-1 and TRBJ2-3; a possible D gene is TRBD1 (5 bases). CDR3 size: 16 residues. Germline V CDR1 and CDR2: MGHRA, YSYEKL. V dropped 0 bases and J dropped 4 bases, with 14 bases sitting between them.

V usage is TRBV11-3 and J usage is TRBJ1-1, with 9 bases lining up with TRBD1. CDR1 SGHNT and CDR2 YENEEA come from the germline V gene. The CDR3 is made up of 14 amino acids. The V and J ends lost 5 bases and 4 bases, in that order; junction bases with no gene match: 5. The CDR3 sequence is CASSIGTGRTEAFF. In DNA, the CDR3 is TGTGCCAGCAGCATCGGGACAGGGCGCACTGAAGCTTTCTTT.

This chain uses TRBV7-2 with TRBJ2-3; no reliable D call. Trimming took off 1 base at V and 1 base at J, with 12 bases between the two ends. Germline assignment: CDR1 SGHTA and CDR2 FQGNSA. The CDR3 has 16 residues. This CDR3 reads CASSLVGSRGTDTQYF. The CDR3 DNA is TGTGCCAGCAGCTTAGTTGGGTCCCGAGGCACAGATACGCAGTATTTT.

The DNA for the CDR3 is TGCAGTGCTAGAGACAGGGGGCGGACCGGGGAGCTGTTTTTT. It codes for CSARDRGRTGELFF. The rearrangement uses TRBV20-1 and TRBJ2-2, with TRBD1 matching 8 bases. The CDR3 sequence is 14 residues long. The ends lost 0 bases at V and 5 bases at J; junction bases unmatched: 2. CDR1 and CDR2 (germline): DFQATT, SNEGSKA (reference sequence).

The chain is built from TRBV5-4 and TRBJ2-7; possibly TRBD1 for D (6 bases). Trimming removed 7 bases at V and 7 bases at J, with 21 bases between. The CDR3 is 14 residues long. CDR1 is SGHNT and CDR2 is YYREEE in the germline V gene (reference sequence). The DNA of the CDR3 is TGTGCCAGCGGACGACAGGTGGAAGGGGGAGAGCAGTACTTC. Its protein product is CASGRQVEGGEQYF.

This clonotype was recorded a few times. J is TRBJ1-3 and V is TRBV20-1; a weak D match, TRBD1 (6 bases). Germline CDR1 reads DFQATT; CDR2 reads SNEGSKA (reference sequence). The CDR3 consists of 14 residues. V lost 6 bases, J lost 7 bases, and 19 bases lay in between. CDR3 coding DNA: TGCAGTGCCCGAGGGGGGGGCCTGGGGAACACCATATATTTT. Amino acid sequence: CSARGGGLGNTIYF.

This clonotype was seen a handful of times. The chain has TRBV12-3 or TRBV12-4 and TRBJ1-2; D is unclear. This CDR3 has 13 residues. The V end lost 4 bases, the J end lost 2 bases, and 8 bases lay between the germline ends. The CDR3 coding sequence is TGTGCCAGCAGTTCAGGAAACAACTATGGCTACACCTTC. It translates to CASSSGNNYGYTF.

A few counts support this clonotype. V usage is TRBV30 and J usage is TRBJ1-2, with D perhaps TRBD1 (5 bases). Germline V CDR1 and CDR2: GTSNPN, SVGIG (reference sequence). The CDR3 has 14 amino acids. Trimming removed 1 base from V and 5 bases from J, with 14 bases in between. CDR3 protein: CAWSDPGPAYGYTF. In nucleotides, the CDR3 is TGTGCCTGGAGTGATCCGGGACCGGCGTATGGCTACACCTTC.

The V and J genes are TRBV12-3 or TRBV12-4 and TRBJ1-5, with D possibly TRBD1 on 5 matching bases. The CDR3 is 15 amino acids. V lost 3 bases and J lost 1, with 10 bases in between. CDR3 DNA sequence: TGTGCCAGCAGTTTGCCAGGGCCGAGCAATCAGCCCCAGCATTTT. It translates to CASSLPGPSNQPQHF.

The rearrangement joins TRBV6-5 to TRBJ2-7; weak D call: TRBD1 (6 bases). CDR1 is MNHEY, CDR2 SVGAGI, per germline. The ends were cut back, 2 bases at V and 2 bases at J, with 13 bases in the middle. This CDR3 has 15 amino acids. The CDR3 sequence: CASSYAADRTYEQYF. The DNA for the CDR3 is TGTGCCAGCAGTTACGCAGCAGACAGGACCTACGAGCAGTACTTC.

The genes are TRBV29-1 and TRBJ1-5; TRBD1 is a possible D gene (5 bases). This CDR3 has 13 amino acids. CDR1 is SQVTM, CDR2 ANQGSEA, per germline. V was trimmed by 4 bases and J by 3 bases, leaving 10 bases between them. The CDR3 DNA sequence: TGCAGCGTTGTGGCAGGGCCCAATCAGCCCCAGCATTTT. This codes for CSVVAGPNQPQHF.

This chain links TRBV20-1 with TRBJ1-2; TRBD1 aligns across 10 bases. Germline trimming cut 3 bases from V and 4 bases from J; bases unmatched to any gene: 5. This CDR3 has 14 amino acids. Germline V gene sequence: CDR1 DFQATT, CDR2 SNEGSKA (reference sequence). This CDR3 reads CSARDRGAIYGYTF. CDR3 DNA sequence: TGCAGTGCTAGGGACAGGGGGGCGATCTATGGCTACACCTTC.

The rearrangement uses TRBV24-1 and TRBJ1-2, with 9 bases lining up with TRBD1. CDR1 is KGHDR and CDR2 is SFDVKD in the germline V gene. The CDR3 is made up of 18 amino acids. The J segment lost 4 bases and the V segment lost 2 bases, leaving 13 bases of the junction unmatched. This CDR3 reads CATSDSSRDRVRPYGYTF. The CDR3 nucleotides read TGTGCCACCAGTGATTCGTCCCGGGACAGGGTTCGACCCTATGGCTACACCTTC.

The rearrangement links TRBV20-1 to TRBJ1-6, with 9 bases identical to TRBD1. CDR3 length: 14 residues. Germline V CDR1 and CDR2: DFQATT, SNEGSKA (reference sequence). Trimming took 6 bases from V and 9 from J; bases not matched to a gene: 9. Here the CDR3 reads CSAADRGVRSPLHF. In nucleotides, the CDR3 is TGCAGTGCCGCGGACAGGGGTGTTCGTTCACCCCTCCACTTT.

This clonotype was detected once. This chain connects TRBV2 to TRBJ1-5, with a tentative D call TRBD1 (6 bases). There are 14 residues in the CDR3. V lost 5 bases to trimming and J lost 3 bases, with 11 bases between them. Per germline, CDR1 SNHLY and CDR2 FYNNEI. The CDR3 region has the DNA TGTGCCAGCAGTCAAGACAGGCACAATCAGCCCCAGCATTTT. Translating gives CASSQDRHNQPQHF.

This clonotype occurred a few times. The chain is built from TRBV6-5 and TRBJ2-5; tentatively, D is TRBD2 (6 bases). V was shortened by 4 bases and J by 5 bases, with 17 bases between the two germline ends. The CDR3 is made up of 15 amino acids. Germline loops: CDR1 MNHEY, CDR2 SVGAGI. CDR3 loop: CASSLAGPSAETQYF. The CDR3 nucleotides are TGTGCCAGCAGTTTGGCGGGGCCGTCCGCGGAGACCCAGTACTTC.

The chain joins TRBV2 to TRBJ1-3; perhaps TRBD1 as D (6 bases). This CDR3 has 15 amino acids. The germline V gene encodes CDR1 SNHLY and CDR2 FYNNEI. Trimming took 6 bases from V and 0 from J, leaving 12 bases between them. This CDR3 reads CASRTQGFSGNTIYF. The CDR3 DNA sequence: TGTGCCAGCAGGACTCAGGGGTTCTCTGGAAACACCATATATTTT.

This clonotype showed up just a few times. The genes are TRBV11-2 and TRBJ2-7, with D hard to call. CDR1 is SGHAT and CDR2 is FQNNGV in the germline V gene. Trimming took 1 base from V and 5 from J, leaving 12 bases between them. This CDR3 contains 14 residues. The CDR3 reads CASSLGVGKDEQYF. CDR3 sequence (DNA): TGTGCCAGCAGCTTAGGGGTGGGGAAGGACGAGCAGTACTTC.